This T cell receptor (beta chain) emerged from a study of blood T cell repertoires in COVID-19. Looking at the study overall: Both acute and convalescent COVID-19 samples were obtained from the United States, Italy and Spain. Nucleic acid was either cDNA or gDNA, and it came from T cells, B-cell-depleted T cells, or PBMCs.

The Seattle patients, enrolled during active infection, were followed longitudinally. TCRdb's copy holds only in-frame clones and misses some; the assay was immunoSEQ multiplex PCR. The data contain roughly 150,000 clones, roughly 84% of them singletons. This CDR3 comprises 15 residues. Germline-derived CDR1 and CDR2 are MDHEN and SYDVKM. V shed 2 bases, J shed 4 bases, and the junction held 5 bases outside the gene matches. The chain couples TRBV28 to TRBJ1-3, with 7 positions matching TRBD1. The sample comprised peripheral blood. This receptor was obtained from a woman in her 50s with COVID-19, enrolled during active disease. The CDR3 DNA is TGTGCCAGCAGTTTAGGAGGAGGGGGCGGAAACACCATATATTTT. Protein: CASSLGGGGGNTIYF.